This TCR beta chain was documented in a study of metastatic and nonmetastatic thyroid tumors. Turning to the study itself: Repertoire comparisons spanned blood and tumor or nodule tissue from malignant and benign thyroid patients. Study observations and caveats: Reported TCR beta diversity, measured in blood and tumor, was significantly higher for malignant thyroid tumors than for benign nodules.

In this sample, this clone turned up many times. What it binds is not known. No treatment had been given to any patient before thyroid surgery. TCRdb reprocessed the PCR reads via MiXCR. The sample includes fewer than 15,000 clones, under 30% of them seen just once. The specimen was tumor tissue. This receptor was identified in a female donor with papillary thyroid cancer or a benign thyroid nodule (not recorded which). Some clones in this sample may be carry-over from other donors' samples.

The CDR3 DNA reads TGTGCCAGCAGCGTATGGGACAGCGCGGGAGATACGCAGTATTTT. This codes for CASSVWDSAGDTQYF. The V gene is TRBV9, the J gene TRBJ2-3, with TRBD1 matching 7 bases. V was clipped by 1 base and J by 5 bases; unmatched bases: 7. The V gene's germline CDR1 is SGDLS and CDR2 YYNGEE. The CDR3 consists of 15 residues.